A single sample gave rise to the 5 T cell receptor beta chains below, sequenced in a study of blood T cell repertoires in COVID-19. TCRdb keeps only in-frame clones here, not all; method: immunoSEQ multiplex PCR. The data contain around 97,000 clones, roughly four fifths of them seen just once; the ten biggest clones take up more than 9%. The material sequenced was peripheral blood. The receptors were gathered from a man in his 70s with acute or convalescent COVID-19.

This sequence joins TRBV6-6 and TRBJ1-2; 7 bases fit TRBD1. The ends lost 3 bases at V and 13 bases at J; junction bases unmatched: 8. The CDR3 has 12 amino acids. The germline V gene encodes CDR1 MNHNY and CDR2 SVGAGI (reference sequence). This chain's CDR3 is CASSYATGQITF. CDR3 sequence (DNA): TGTGCCAGCAGTTATGCGACAGGGCAGATCACCTTC.

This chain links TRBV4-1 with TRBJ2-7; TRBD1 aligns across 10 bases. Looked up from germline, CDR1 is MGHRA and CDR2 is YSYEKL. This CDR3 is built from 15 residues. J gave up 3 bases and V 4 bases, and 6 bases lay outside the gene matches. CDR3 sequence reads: CASSPGTGALYEQYF. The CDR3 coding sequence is TGCGCCAGCAGCCCCGGGACAGGGGCTCTCTACGAGCAGTACTTC.

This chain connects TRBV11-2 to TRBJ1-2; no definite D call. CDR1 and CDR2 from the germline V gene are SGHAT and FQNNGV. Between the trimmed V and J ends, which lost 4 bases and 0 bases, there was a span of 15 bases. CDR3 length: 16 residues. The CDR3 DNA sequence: TGTGCCAGCAGCTCTTTCTCCGGGAAGGCTAACTATGGCTACACCTTC. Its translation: CASSSFSGKANYGYTF. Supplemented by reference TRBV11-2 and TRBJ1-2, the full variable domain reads EAGVAQSPRYKIIEKRQSVAFWCNPISGHATLYWYQQILGQGPKLLIQFQNNGVVDDSQLPKDRFSAERLKGVDSTLKIQPAKLEDSAVYLCASSSFSGKANYGYTFGSGTRLTVV.

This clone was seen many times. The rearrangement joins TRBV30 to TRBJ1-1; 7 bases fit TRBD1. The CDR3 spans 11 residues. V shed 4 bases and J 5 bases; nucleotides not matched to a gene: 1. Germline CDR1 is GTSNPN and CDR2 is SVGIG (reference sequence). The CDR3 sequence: CAWKGATEAFF. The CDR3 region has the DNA TGTGCCTGGAAGGGGGCTACTGAAGCTTTCTTT.

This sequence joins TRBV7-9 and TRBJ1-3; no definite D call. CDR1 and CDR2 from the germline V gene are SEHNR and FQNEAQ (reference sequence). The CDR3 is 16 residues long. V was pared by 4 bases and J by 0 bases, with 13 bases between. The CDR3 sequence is CASSSIRSISGNTIYF. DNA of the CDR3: TGTGCCAGCAGCTCAATCCGGTCCATCTCTGGAAACACCATATATTTT.